Below, 21 T cell receptor beta chains from the same sample are listed, as sequenced in a study of T cell responses to AZD1222 COVID-19 vaccine. Measured with immunoSEQ multiplex PCR; TCRdb has only the in-frame clones, and not every one. The data hold over 150,000 clones, with approximately 87% observed a single time. Specimen: peripheral blood, collected on day 0 of MenACWY control vaccination. Receptor source: an adult in good health.

The V and J genes are TRBV30 and TRBJ2-7; the match to TRBD2 covers 8 bases. The CDR3 contains 15 residues. CDR1 GTSNPN and CDR2 SVGIG come from the germline V gene (reference sequence). V lost 4 bases to trimming and J lost 1 base; unmatched junction nucleotides: 9. The CDR3 DNA is TGTGCCTGGAACCTCGGAGCGGGAGAGTCCTACGAGCAGTACTTC. Translating gives CAWNLGAGESYEQYF.

This sequence joins TRBV14 and TRBJ1-1; D gene unclear. This CDR3 region has 14 residues. Trimming pared 0 bases from V and 4 bases from J, leaving 9 bases between. Germline V gene lookup returns CDR1 SGHDN and CDR2 FVKESK. CDR3 in amino acids: CASSQDADATEAFF. In DNA, the CDR3 is TGTGCCAGCAGCCAAGATGCGGACGCCACTGAAGCTTTCTTT.

The rearrangement uses TRBV15 and TRBJ1-4; 7 positions agree with TRBD1. The germline gives CDR1 LNHNV, CDR2 YYDKDF (reference sequence). The J segment lost 8 bases and the V segment lost 0 bases, leaving 6 bases of the junction unmatched. CDR3 size: 15 residues. In DNA, the CDR3 is TGTGCCACCAGCAGAGAGCCCAGGGGGAAGGAAAAACTGTTTTTT. This translates into CATSREPRGKEKLFF. The whole variable domain, remainder taken from reference TRBV15 and TRBJ1-4, is DAMVIQNPRYQVTQFGKPVTLSCSQTLNHNVMYWYQQKSSQAPKLLFHYYDKDFNNEADTPDNFQSRRPNTSFCFLDIRSPGLGDTAMYLCATSREPRGKEKLFFGSGTQLSVL.

Concerning this clone: This sample also contains other DNA sequences that code for the same CDR3. The rearrangement joins TRBV11-2 to TRBJ2-7; D is unclear. The CDR3 extends over 12 amino acids. Trimming removed 0 bases from V and 1 base from J, with 1 base in between. Per germline, CDR1 SGHAT and CDR2 FQNNGV. The CDR3 DNA sequence: TGTGCCAGCAGCTTAGATTCCTACGAGCAGTACTTC. Amino acid sequence: CASSLDSYEQYF.

The rearrangement uses TRBV2 and TRBJ2-5; D not certain. Trimming took 3 bases from V and 5 from J, leaving 7 bases between them. Germline assignment: CDR1 SNHLY and CDR2 FYNNEI. CDR3 length: 12 amino acids. The CDR3 coding sequence is TGTGCCAGCAGTGACGTCGGGGAGACCCAGTACTTC. It specifies CASSDVGETQYF. The variable domain in full, with the rest retrieved from reference TRBV2 and TRBJ2-5, is EPEVTQTPSHQVTQMGQEVILRCVPISNHLYFYWYRQILGQKVEFLVSFYNNEISEKSEIFDDQFSVERPDGSNFTLKIRSTKLEDSAMYFCASSDVGETQYFGPGTRLLVL.

This chain links TRBV18 with TRBJ2-2; 13 bases are a match to TRBD2. In germline, CDR1 is KGHSH, CDR2 LQKENI. V shed 4 bases, J shed 7 bases, and the junction held 6 bases outside the gene matches. The CDR3 spans 16 residues. CDR3 nucleotide sequence: TGTGCCAGCTCACGAGGACTAGCGGGGGATGACGGGGAGCTGTTTTTT. Amino acids: CASSRGLAGDDGELFF.

This chain links TRBV25-1 with TRBJ1-1; D might be TRBD1 (5 bases). The germline V gene encodes CDR1 MGHDK and CDR2 SYGVNS. CDR3 length equals 16 residues. The V and J ends lost 7 bases and 3 bases respectively, with 21 bases between them. CDR3 in DNA: TGTGCCAGCACCGAAAGTGGGGCCATCGGGGACACTGAAGCTTTCTTT. It is translated as CASTESGAIGDTEAFF.

This clone appeared once. DNA for the CDR3: TGTGCCAGCTCACCCAAGGGGGCAGGGAATTCACCCCTCCACTTT. It codes for CASSPKGAGNSPLHF. This sequence joins TRBV18 and TRBJ1-6, with 7 bases matching TRBD1. V was clipped by 3 bases and J by 7 bases; unmatched bases: 6. Per germline, CDR1 KGHSH and CDR2 LQKENI. The CDR3 loop spans 15 amino acids.

The CDR3 sequence is CASSPINGQVSNEQFF. The CDR3 DNA follows: TGTGCCAGCTCACCAATTAATGGACAGGTCTCTAATGAGCAGTTCTTC. The chain uses TRBV18 and TRBJ2-1; TRBD1 agrees at 7 bases. This CDR3 has 16 amino acids. Germline assignment: CDR1 KGHSH and CDR2 LQKENI. V lost 2 bases, J lost 7 bases, and 11 bases stayed unmatched.

J is TRBJ2-2 and V is TRBV5-1, with TRBD1 as a possible D gene (5 bases). This CDR3 comprises 13 residues. The V gene lost 0 bases and the J gene lost 6 bases, with 6 bases spanning the gap. Germline V gene sequence: CDR1 SGHRS, CDR2 YFSETQ. The CDR3 loop reads CASSLDRPGELFF. The CDR3 bases are TGCGCCAGCAGCTTGGACAGGCCCGGGGAGCTGTTTTTT.

The chain links TRBV5-6 to TRBJ2-2; 8 nucleotides match TRBD2. CDR3 size: 17 residues. Germline trimming cut 4 bases from V and 5 bases from J; bases unmatched to any gene: 13. Germline CDR1 and CDR2: SGHDT and YYEEEE. The CDR3 region has the DNA TGTGCCAGCAGCCCAGAAAGACTAGCGCGATATACCGGGGAGCTGTTTTTT. This gives the protein CASSPERLARYTGELFF. Complete variable domain (other parts from reference TRBV5-6 and TRBJ2-2): DAGVTQSPTHLIKTRGQQVTLRCSPKSGHDTVSWYQQALGQGPQFIFQYYEEEERQRGNFPDRFSGHQFPNYSSELNVNALLLGDSALYLCASSPERLARYTGELFFGEGSRLTVL.

This clone was detected once. The rearrangement links TRBV28 to TRBJ1-1; 9 bases align to TRBD1. The CDR3 runs 16 residues. CDR1 and CDR2 from the germline V gene are MDHEN and SYDVKM. Trimming cost V 5 bases and J 3 bases; bases outside gene matches: 10. CDR3 loop: CASSPSPGQGDTEAFF. The CDR3 bases are TGTGCCAGCAGTCCGTCACCGGGACAGGGCGACACTGAAGCTTTCTTT.

This clone appeared a single time. V gene TRBV6-6 combines with J gene TRBJ2-2; D is tentatively TRBD1 or TRBD2 (5 bases each). The CDR3 consists of 15 residues. The germline V and J ends were trimmed by 2 bases and 2 bases, with 9 bases remaining between them. Germline CDR1 reads MNHNY; CDR2 reads SVGAGI (reference sequence). CDR3 in DNA: TGTGCCAGCAGTTACGAGGGGATTAACACCGGGGAGCTGTTTTTT. It is translated as CASSYEGINTGELFF.

V is TRBV5-1 and J is TRBJ1-1; D is unclear. CDR1 is SGHRS and CDR2 is YFSETQ in the germline V gene. The V end was cut by 2 bases, the J end by 0 bases, with 8 bases between. There are 14 residues in the CDR3. DNA for the CDR3: TGCGCCAGCAGCTTTCGTAATCTGAACACTGAAGCTTTCTTT. Amino acids: CASSFRNLNTEAFF.

The genes are TRBV7-3 and TRBJ2-1; D might be TRBD1 (7 bases). Looked up from germline, CDR1 is SGHTA and CDR2 is FQGTGA. V gave up 1 base and J gave up 2 bases, with 9 bases separating them. This CDR3 comprises 15 residues. CDR3 residues: CASSLSGTAYNEQFF. The DNA for the CDR3 is TGTGCCAGCAGCTTAAGCGGGACAGCCTACAATGAGCAGTTCTTC.

V is TRBV30 and J is TRBJ1-5; D unclear. The germline V gene encodes CDR1 GTSNPN and CDR2 SVGIG (reference sequence). Trimming cost V 4 bases and J 11 bases, with 18 bases left between them. The CDR3 has 13 residues. The CDR3 loop reads CAWKGERFGAQHF. DNA of the CDR3: TGTGCCTGGAAGGGAGAGAGGTTCGGGGCCCAGCATTTT.

The chain employs TRBV19 and TRBJ1-1, with 8 bases fitting TRBD1. The V and J ends lost 10 bases and 3 bases, in that order; junction bases with no gene match: 10. The CDR3 length is 14 residues. CDR1 is LNHDA, CDR2 SQIVND, per germline (reference sequence). The CDR3 sequence is CATRTTGVYTEAFF. In DNA form, the CDR3 reads TGTGCCACCCGCACGACAGGGGTTTACACTGAAGCTTTCTTT. The whole variable domain, remainder taken from reference TRBV19 and TRBJ1-1, is DGGITQSPKYLFRKEGQNVTLSCEQNLNHDAMYWYRQDPGQGLRLIYYSQIVNDFQKGDIAEGYSVSREKKESFPLTVTSAQKNPTAFYLCATRTTGVYTEAFFGQGTRLTVV.

The J gene is TRBJ2-3, the V gene TRBV7-3; D ambiguous. Trimming pared 1 base from V and 4 bases from J, leaving 15 bases between. This CDR3 has 16 amino acids. The germline gives CDR1 SGHTA, CDR2 FQGTGA. CDR3 DNA: TGTGCCAGCAGCTTAAGGATTCTAGGACCGGCAGATACGCAGTATTTT. Translation gives CASSLRILGPADTQYF.

The chain employs TRBV3-1 (or the pseudogene TRBV3-2) and TRBJ2-2; 9 nucleotides agree with TRBD2. Germline CDR1 and CDR2: LGHDT and YNNKEL (reference sequence). V was clipped by 2 bases and J by 0 bases; unmatched bases: 4. The CDR3 runs to 17 residues. CDR3 nucleotide sequence: TGTGCCAGCAGCCAATTTTTAGCGGGGGCGAACACCGGGGAGCTGTTTTTT. It yields the protein CASSQFLAGANTGELFF.

The rearrangement joins TRBV7-3 to TRBJ2-2, with TRBD2 matching over 11 bases. The CDR3 has 16 amino acids. Germline V gene data show CDR1 as SGHTA and CDR2 as FQGTGA. J gave up 5 bases and V 3 bases, and 5 bases lay outside the gene matches. The CDR3 nucleotides are TGTGCCAGCAGCTTGACTAGCGGGGCGAGAACCGGGGAGCTGTTTTTT. This translates into CASSLTSGARTGELFF.

The chain uses TRBV12-3 or TRBV12-4 and TRBJ1-5; maybe TRBD1 (5 bases). V shed 6 bases and J shed 5 bases, with 11 bases lying between them. The CDR3 length is 13 residues. CDR3 amino acids: CASRGGIYQPQHF. DNA of the CDR3: TGTGCCAGCAGGGGGGGGATTTATCAGCCCCAGCATTTT.